These 32 T cell receptor beta chains were all obtained from the same sample, sequenced in a study of blood T cell repertoires in COVID-19. TCRdb's table, derived via immunoSEQ multiplex PCR, lists solely in-frame clones and lacks some. The sample includes tens of thousands of clones, around 86% of them seen just once. Sequences were obtained from peripheral blood. These receptors were collected from a man older than 75 with active COVID-19.

The chain combines TRBV27 with TRBJ2-7; D gene ambiguous. CDR3 length equals 14 residues. V gave up 0 bases and J gave up 2 bases, with 8 bases separating them. Germline V gene lookup returns CDR1 MNHEY and CDR2 SMNVEV (reference sequence). The CDR3 bases are TGTGCCAGCAGTTTATCACGGGTTGCCTACGAGCAGTACTTC. This sequence encodes CASSLSRVAYEQYF.

The CDR3 sequence: CASSSRGNTEAFF. CDR3 nucleotide sequence: TGTGCCAGCAGTTCCAGAGGGAACACTGAAGCTTTCTTT. The rearrangement joins TRBV28 to TRBJ1-1; no firm D call. Trimming shortened V by 4 bases and J by 1 base, and 7 bases separated the two germline ends. Germline V gene data show CDR1 as MDHEN and CDR2 as SYDVKM. CDR3 size: 13 residues.

The rearrangement links TRBV4-3 to TRBJ1-5; no reliable D call. CDR1 is LGHNA, CDR2 YSLEER, per germline. There are 15 residues in the CDR3. Trimming removed 0 bases from V and 6 bases from J, with 12 bases in between. Written as DNA, the CDR3 is TGCGCCAGCAGCCAAGATCTAGCGGGGTTTCAGCCCCAGCATTTT. Encoded protein: CASSQDLAGFQPQHF.

The CDR3 DNA sequence: TGTGCCAGCAGCTTGGGGGGATCTAGCGGGAGTTTAGGCTACGAGCAGTACTTC. It codes for CASSLGGSSGSLGYEQYF. The chain employs TRBV5-6 and TRBJ2-7; 10 bases match TRBD2. Germline CDR1 SGHDT, CDR2 YYEEEE. The V gene end was trimmed by 0 bases and the J gene end by 3 bases; junction bases not matched to a gene: 12. This CDR3 has 18 residues.

DNA of the CDR3: TGTGCCAGCAGCCCCGGACTAGCGGGAGGGGTCCAAGAGACCCAGTACTTC. Its translation is CASSPGLAGGVQETQYF. This chain links TRBV5-4 with TRBJ2-5; 15 positions match TRBD2. CDR1 and CDR2 (germline): SGHNT, YYREEE (reference sequence). CDR3 length: 17 residues. V gave up 4 bases and J gave up 1 base; unmatched junction bases: 5.

V and J are TRBV5-1 and TRBJ2-2, with unresolved D. CDR1 and CDR2 (germline): SGHRS, YFSETQ. This CDR3 contains 15 residues. Trimming cost V 3 bases and J 0 bases, with 9 bases left between them. The CDR3 loop reads CASSSGLANTGELFF. CDR3 DNA sequence: TGCGCCAGCAGCTCGGGTTTAGCGAACACCGGGGAGCTGTTTTTT. Variable domain in full (rest from reference TRBV5-1 and TRBJ2-2): KAGVTQTPRYLIKTRGQQVTLSCSPISGHRSVSWYQQTPGQGLQFLFEYFSETQRNKGNFPGRFSGRQFSNSRSEMNVSTLELGDSALYLCASSSGLANTGELFFGEGSRLTVL.

V gene TRBV28 combines with J gene TRBJ2-5, with a tentative D call TRBD1 (5 bases). Germline assignment: CDR1 MDHEN and CDR2 SYDVKM. Between the trimmed V and J ends, which lost 10 bases and 3 bases, there was a span of 21 bases. This CDR3 comprises 15 residues. CDR3 coding DNA: TGTGCCACCAGGGTAGCCAAAACACTCAAAGAGACCCAGTACTTC. Amino acid sequence: CATRVAKTLKETQYF.

V is TRBV28 and J is TRBJ2-5; tentative D call: TRBD2 (6 bases). Germline CDR1 and CDR2: MDHEN and SYDVKM. V was shortened by 6 bases and J by 1 base, with 12 bases between the two germline ends. The CDR3 is 14 residues long. The CDR3 sequence is CASSSRTTQETQYF. The CDR3 region has the DNA TGTGCCAGCAGCTCCCGGACTACCCAAGAGACCCAGTACTTC.

This chain links TRBV18 with TRBJ2-7, with D unclear. V was pared by 3 bases and J by 0 bases, with 9 bases between. The CDR3 totals 14 residues. Per the germline V gene, CDR1 is KGHSH and CDR2 is LQKENI. For the CDR3, the DNA is TGTGCCAGCTCACCCCCAGGCCTCTCCTACGAGCAGTACTTC. Translation gives CASSPPGLSYEQYF.

This chain joins TRBV5-6 and TRBJ1-2; D gene unclear. The CDR3 spans 14 residues. Germline V gene lookup returns CDR1 SGHDT and CDR2 YYEEEE. Trimming removed 0 bases at V and 5 bases at J, with 11 bases between. CDR3 coding DNA: TGTGCCAGCAGCTTGGCAAGGACTCTTTATGGCTACACCTTC. Its protein product is CASSLARTLYGYTF.

V gene TRBV19 combines with J gene TRBJ2-7; 10 positions match TRBD1. The length of the CDR3 is 13 residues. Germline V gene sequence: CDR1 LNHDA, CDR2 SQIVND (reference sequence). V was clipped by 6 bases and J by 4 bases; unmatched bases: 3. The CDR3 protein is CASSQGQGYEQYF. CDR3 coding DNA: TGTGCCAGTAGCCAGGGACAGGGGTACGAGCAGTACTTC.

V is TRBV24-1 and J is TRBJ2-2, with TRBD1 as a possible D gene (5 bases). CDR1 and CDR2 (germline): KGHDR, SFDVKD. The CDR3 is 17 amino acids. The V gene lost 1 base and the J gene lost 1 base, with 12 bases spanning the gap. In DNA, the CDR3 is TGTGCCACCAGTGATTTTTCGGCAGGGTTGAACACCGGGGAGCTGTTTTTT. Amino acids: CATSDFSAGLNTGELFF.

V and J are TRBV5-4 and TRBJ2-1; 8 nucleotides agree with TRBD2. The CDR3 covers 16 residues. The J segment lost 4 bases and the V segment lost 2 bases, leaving 8 bases of the junction unmatched. Germline V CDR1 and CDR2: SGHNT, YYREEE (reference sequence). In DNA form, the CDR3 reads TGTGCCAGCAGCTTAATTGTTTTAGCGGGGTACAATGAGCAGTTCTTC. Its translation: CASSLIVLAGYNEQFF.

V gene TRBV7-2 combines with J gene TRBJ2-3, with D possibly TRBD2 on 5 matching bases. CDR3 length: 14 amino acids. V was clipped by 2 bases and J by 3 bases, with 9 bases between them. CDR1 is SGHTA, CDR2 FQGNSA, per germline. The CDR3: CASSLRRKTDTQYF. The CDR3 DNA sequence: TGTGCCAGCAGCTTAAGGAGGAAGACAGATACGCAGTATTTT.

The J gene is TRBJ2-7, the V gene TRBV11-2, with TRBD1 as a possible D gene (5 bases). CDR3 length: 14 residues. The ends were cut back, 0 bases at V and 0 bases at J, with 6 bases in the middle. The germline CDR1 and CDR2 sequences are SGHAT and FQNNGV. Written as DNA, the CDR3 is TGTGCCAGCAGCTTAGAGCAGGGCTCCTACGAGCAGTACTTC. Amino acid sequence: CASSLEQGSYEQYF.

The chain links TRBV28 to TRBJ2-7; a possible D gene is TRBD1 (6 bases). Germline CDR1 MDHEN, CDR2 SYDVKM. This CDR3 is 12 amino acids long. The V gene lost 5 bases and the J gene lost 3 bases, with 8 bases spanning the gap. CDR3 sequence (DNA): TGTGCCAGCAGTACACAGGGCTACGAGCAGTACTTC. Translation gives CASSTQGYEQYF.

The V gene is TRBV27, the J gene TRBJ2-7; 10 bases line up with TRBD1. The CDR3 contains 17 residues. The germline V gene has CDR1 MNHEY and CDR2 SMNVEV (reference sequence). Unmatched junction bases numbered 14, after V lost 5 bases and J lost 4 bases. The DNA of the CDR3 is TGTGCCAGCAGTCCTAACCCAGACAGGGGGCGTGGGTACGAGCAGTACTTC. It specifies CASSPNPDRGRGYEQYF.

The rearrangement joins TRBV28 to TRBJ1-2, with D unclear. The CDR3 is 12 residues long. V was clipped by 6 bases and J by 7 bases, with 12 bases between them. CDR1 and CDR2 from the germline V gene are MDHEN and SYDVKM. The CDR3 protein is CASRGPGGGYTF. The DNA for the CDR3 is TGTGCCAGCAGGGGTCCGGGAGGTGGCTACACCTTC.

The rearrangement joins TRBV19 to TRBJ1-6; 8 bases agree with TRBD1. Germline V gene sequence: CDR1 LNHDA, CDR2 SQIVND (reference sequence). The V gene end was trimmed by 5 bases and the J gene end by 6 bases; junction bases not matched to a gene: 9. The CDR3 is 16 residues long. The CDR3 here is CASSAQGALRNSPLHF. Here the CDR3 DNA reads TGTGCCAGTAGTGCTCAGGGGGCTCTTCGTAATTCACCCCTCCACTTT.

The chain employs TRBV11-2 and TRBJ1-1, with D possibly matching TRBD1 (5 bases). In germline, CDR1 is SGHAT, CDR2 FQNNGV. The CDR3 consists of 17 residues. Trimming took 3 bases from V and 1 from J, leaving 18 bases between them. The CDR3: CASSFFPGGGANTEAFF. CDR3 DNA: TGTGCCAGCAGCTTTTTCCCGGGTGGCGGGGCGAACACTGAAGCTTTCTTT.

The rearrangement uses TRBV28 and TRBJ2-3; D ambiguous. The ends were cut back, 6 bases at V and 3 bases at J, with 7 bases in the middle. Germline V gives CDR1 MDHEN, CDR2 SYDVKM. The CDR3 consists of 12 residues. The CDR3 DNA is TGTGCCAGCAGAAGGAGTACAGATACGCAGTATTTT. Encoded protein: CASRRSTDTQYF.

The V call is TRBV6-2 or TRBV6-3, the J call TRBJ2-3, with TRBD2 matching over 7 bases. With V trimmed by 3 bases and J by 2 bases, 8 bases remained unmatched. The germline gives CDR1 MNHEY, CDR2 SVGEGT. The CDR3 is 16 amino acids. The DNA for the CDR3 is TGTGCCAGCAGTTATGGAGCTAGCGGTTACACAGATACGCAGTATTTT. Its translation: CASSYGASGYTDTQYF.

The rearrangement uses TRBV5-6 and TRBJ2-7; 7 nucleotides match TRBD2. The CDR3 is 16 amino acids. Germline V gene sequence: CDR1 SGHDT, CDR2 YYEEEE. Trimming cost V 4 bases and J 3 bases; bases outside gene matches: 13. The chain's CDR3 is CASSGTQLAFDYEQYF. The CDR3 DNA reads as TGTGCCAGCAGCGGAACTCAACTAGCGTTCGACTACGAGCAGTACTTC.

The rearrangement uses TRBV19 and TRBJ1-4; 7 nucleotides align to TRBD1. V was pared by 1 base and J by 6 bases, with 5 bases of the junction left unmatched. The CDR3 has 15 residues. The V gene's germline CDR1 is LNHDA and CDR2 SQIVND (reference sequence). The CDR3 sequence: CASSIGGQVHEKLFF. CDR3 coding DNA: TGTGCCAGTAGTATAGGAGGACAGGTCCATGAAAAACTGTTTTTT. Filled out from reference TRBV19 and TRBJ1-4, the complete variable domain reads DGGITQSPKYLFRKEGQNVTLSCEQNLNHDAMYWYRQDPGQGLRLIYYSQIVNDFQKGDIAEGYSVSREKKESFPLTVTSAQKNPTAFYLCASSIGGQVHEKLFFGSGTQLSVL.

The CDR3 sequence: CASSGGQGPRQPQHF. The CDR3 region has the DNA TGTGCCAGCAGTGGGGGACAGGGCCCACGGCAGCCCCAGCATTTT. The V call is TRBV2, the J call TRBJ1-5; 9 nucleotides align to TRBD1. The CDR3 consists of 15 residues. V trimming: 4 bases; J trimming: 7 bases; junction bases outside the gene matches: 8. In germline, CDR1 is SNHLY, CDR2 FYNNEI.

The chain couples TRBV3-1 (or the pseudogene TRBV3-2) to TRBJ2-1; no clear D. The CDR3 length is 15 residues. V was cut by 0 bases and J by 0 bases, with 6 bases left in between. Germline V gene lookup returns CDR1 LGHDT and CDR2 YNNKEL (reference sequence). The CDR3 nucleotides are TGTGCCAGCAGCCAAGATACTGGCTCCTACAATGAGCAGTTCTTC. Amino acids: CASSQDTGSYNEQFF.

The V gene is TRBV19, the J gene TRBJ1-4; D possibly corresponds to TRBD1 (6 bases). This CDR3 comprises 15 residues. Trimming stripped 5 bases from V and 2 bases from J, with 12 bases between. Germline CDR1 is LNHDA and CDR2 is SQIVND (reference sequence). The CDR3: CASSAGGRTNEKLFF. The CDR3 DNA reads as TGTGCCAGTAGTGCCGGGGGGCGCACTAATGAAAAACTGTTTTTT.

This clone was seen a single time. This rearrangement joins TRBV4-3 to TRBJ2-7; no definite D call. The V gene lost 0 bases and the J gene lost 7 bases, with 7 bases spanning the gap. Germline assignment: CDR1 LGHNA and CDR2 YSLEER. This CDR3 is 12 amino acids long. The CDR3, as DNA: TGCGCCAGCAGCCAAGACTTGCGGGAGCAGTACTTC. Translation: CASSQDLREQYF.

The chain is built from TRBV28 and TRBJ1-4; D unclear. The V end was cut by 6 bases, the J end by 8 bases, with 16 bases between. The germline CDR1 and CDR2 sequences are MDHEN and SYDVKM. The CDR3 is 14 residues long. The CDR3, as DNA: TGTGCCAGCAGCCGGGTGGGCGGGAACGAAAAACTGTTTTTT. Protein product: CASSRVGGNEKLFF.

This clone has only one observation. This chain joins TRBV6-5 and TRBJ1-1; 10 bases are shared with TRBD1. Unmatched junction bases numbered 11, after V lost 8 bases and J lost 5 bases. CDR1 is MNHEY, CDR2 SVGAGI, per germline. The CDR3 runs 15 residues. CDR3 in DNA: TGTGCCAGCGACTCGGGACAGGGGAGGACTACTGAAGCTTTCTTT. Amino acids: CASDSGQGRTTEAFF.

This clone was found a few times. The chain has TRBV19 and TRBJ2-7; a possible D gene is TRBD1 (8 bases). V was clipped by 8 bases and J by 12 bases, with 23 bases between them. From germline, CDR1 is LNHDA and CDR2 SQIVND (reference sequence). This CDR3 comprises 13 residues. Here the CDR3 reads CASGHRGGYVVYF. CDR3 nucleotide sequence: TGTGCCAGTGGGCACAGGGGGGGATATGTGGTGTACTTC.

This clone was found once. The chain has TRBV11-2 and TRBJ2-7, with D tentatively TRBD1 (6 bases). The CDR3 totals 15 residues. CDR1 and CDR2 (germline): SGHAT, FQNNGV. Trimming removed 5 bases at V and 0 bases at J, with 14 bases between. Here the CDR3 reads CASSARQVSSYEQYF. The DNA of the CDR3 is TGTGCCAGCAGCGCCCGACAGGTCAGCTCCTACGAGCAGTACTTC.